The following is a T cell receptor (beta chain) sequence with its context. Antigen: not known. This sample is drawn from a study of cytomegalovirus exposure and HLA in healthy donors. While the first cohort had over 650 subjects, the donors belonged to the separate validation cohort of fewer than 150 subjects. TCRdb's copy holds only in-frame clones and misses some; the assay was immunoSEQ multiplex PCR. The table shows more than 250,000 clones, with 90% occurring only once. Study-wide results and limits: Within the 95 to 150 validation repertoires, first-cohort TCR clusters tended to co-occur, according to a later analysis. The classifier reportedly diagnosed cytomegalovirus status with high sensitivity and specificity. Listed as cytomegalovirus-associated were 150 or so TCR beta chains.

Material for sequencing was PBMCs. This TCR derives from a woman aged 25 to 39 in good health and CMV-seronegative.

CDR3: CASSVGNQPQHF. The CDR3, as DNA: TGTGCCAGCAGCGTGGGTAATCAGCCCCAGCATTTT. The gene calls are TRBV9 and TRBJ1-5; D gene ambiguous. The CDR3 runs 12 residues. V was pared by 2 bases and J by 4 bases, with 4 bases between. Germline V CDR1 and CDR2: SGDLS, YYNGEE.